These 31 T cell receptor beta chains were all obtained from the same sample, sequenced in a study of blood T cell repertoires in COVID-19. The method was immunoSEQ multiplex PCR; TCRdb's version includes in-frame clones alone and lacks a portion of them. The sample holds a few hundred thousand clones, over 75% seen once. Sequencing was done on a sample of peripheral blood. The receptors were sampled from a woman in her thirties with acute or convalescent COVID-19.

The chain recombines TRBV7-9 with TRBJ2-5, with D unclear. This CDR3 is built from 15 residues. Trimming removed 5 bases from V and 5 bases from J, with 18 bases in between. The germline V gene has CDR1 SEHNR and CDR2 FQNEAQ (reference sequence). CDR3 region: CASSINSVASETQYF. As DNA, the CDR3 is TGTGCCAGCAGCATAAATAGTGTTGCCTCGGAGACCCAGTACTTC.

The V call is TRBV4-2, the J call TRBJ2-7, with 8 nucleotides matching TRBD2. V was pared by 1 base and J by 6 bases, with 8 bases of the junction left unmatched. Germline V CDR1 and CDR2: LGHNA, YNFKEQ. The CDR3 has 15 amino acids. The CDR3 DNA reads TGTGCCAGCAGCCAAGGGGCGTTGCGGGAGGCCGAGCAGTACTTC. Protein product: CASSQGALREAEQYF.

The chain is built from TRBV11-2 and TRBJ2-4, with a weak D call TRBD1 (5 bases). Trimming removed 5 bases from V and 2 bases from J, with 7 bases in between. The CDR3 covers 13 residues. CDR1 SGHAT and CDR2 FQNNGV come from the germline V gene. CDR3 region: CASSRTSKNIQYF. As DNA, the CDR3 is TGTGCCAGCAGCCGGACATCCAAAAACATTCAGTACTTC.

The J gene is TRBJ2-3, the V gene TRBV5-1, with 10 nucleotides matching TRBD1. V gave up 4 bases and J gave up 3 bases; unmatched junction bases: 5. Germline-derived CDR1 and CDR2 are SGHRS and YFSETQ. This CDR3 region has 15 residues. CDR3 DNA sequence: TGCGCCAGCAGCCCGGGACAGGGGTTGACAGATACGCAGTATTTT. Its translation: CASSPGQGLTDTQYF.

The rearrangement joins TRBV12-3 or TRBV12-4 to TRBJ2-5; D is ambiguous. Trimming left V 10 bases short and J 4 bases short, with 13 bases between. The CDR3 has 12 residues. This CDR3 is CATRSGSETQYF. In DNA form, the CDR3 reads TGTGCCACCCGTTCCGGGTCAGAGACCCAGTACTTC.

V gene TRBV12-3 or TRBV12-4 combines with J gene TRBJ1-1, with D perhaps matching TRBD1 (6 bases). Trimming left V 1 base short and J 4 bases short, with 7 bases between. This CDR3 region has 13 residues. CDR3 loop: CASSLGRGTEAFF. The CDR3 DNA sequence: TGTGCCAGCAGTTTAGGCAGGGGCACTGAAGCTTTCTTT.

The V gene is TRBV6-5, the J gene TRBJ1-1; perhaps TRBD1 as D (6 bases). From germline, CDR1 is MNHEY and CDR2 SVGAGI. The CDR3 sequence is 13 residues long. Trimming cost V 6 bases and J 0 bases, with 8 bases left between them. CDR3 in amino acids: CASSWTVNTEAFF. In DNA, the CDR3 is TGTGCCAGCAGCTGGACAGTGAACACTGAAGCTTTCTTT.

The chain has TRBV29-1 and TRBJ2-1; TRBD2 agrees at 9 bases. CDR1 and CDR2 from the germline V gene are SQVTM and ANQGSEA. After removal of 3 bases from V and 2 bases from J, the junction contained 2 bases not matched to a gene. CDR3 length: 14 residues. CDR3 DNA sequence: TGCAGCGTTGACGTAGCGGGAGCCTACAATGAGCAGTTCTTC. Protein product: CSVDVAGAYNEQFF.

The rearrangement uses TRBV4-2 and TRBJ1-2; 10 nucleotides align to TRBD1. Looked up from germline, CDR1 is LGHNA and CDR2 is YNFKEQ. The CDR3 consists of 17 residues. J gave up 4 bases and V 4 bases, and 12 bases lay outside the gene matches. The CDR3 region is CASSRRDRGTDFYGYTF. Here the CDR3 DNA reads TGTGCCAGCAGCCGCCGGGACAGGGGAACGGACTTCTATGGCTACACCTTC.

The rearrangement uses TRBV30 and TRBJ2-7, with D perhaps TRBD2 (6 bases). V lost 0 bases, J lost 3 bases, and 12 bases lay in between. This CDR3 contains 14 residues. CDR1 is GTSNPN and CDR2 is SVGIG in the germline V gene (reference sequence). CDR3 loop: CAWSVIAEVYEQYF. CDR3 coding DNA: TGTGCCTGGAGTGTAATAGCGGAGGTCTACGAGCAGTACTTC.

This chain connects TRBV3-1 (or the pseudogene TRBV3-2) to TRBJ2-2; TRBD2 matches 10 bases. Germline V gene data show CDR1 as LGHDT and CDR2 as YNNKEL (reference sequence). The ends lost 2 bases at V and 6 bases at J; junction bases unmatched: 0. The CDR3 runs to 14 residues. CDR3: CASSQLAGAGELFF. The CDR3 region has the DNA TGTGCCAGCAGCCAACTAGCGGGAGCCGGGGAGCTGTTTTTT.

The rearrangement joins TRBV29-1 to TRBJ1-3, with TRBD1 identical over 8 bases. V lost 6 bases to trimming and J lost 1 base; unmatched junction nucleotides: 2. This CDR3 spans 13 amino acids. Germline-derived CDR1 and CDR2 are SQVTM and ANQGSEA. CDR3 loop: CSVQGASGNTIYF. CDR3 in DNA: TGCAGCGTGCAGGGGGCTTCTGGAAACACCATATATTTT.

The CDR3 protein is CASSLVRVAGRATDTQYF. CDR3 bases: TGTGCCAGCAGCTTAGTCCGGGTAGCGGGGAGAGCTACAGATACGCAGTATTTT. The J gene is TRBJ2-3, the V gene TRBV13, with TRBD2 matching over 8 bases. This CDR3 spans 18 amino acids. CDR1 and CDR2 from the germline V gene are PRHDT and FYEKMQ (reference sequence). The V and J ends lost 1 base and 3 bases, in that order; junction bases with no gene match: 12.

The chain joins TRBV5-4 to TRBJ2-2; D gene ambiguous. V lost 2 bases, J lost 1 base, and 6 bases lay in between. This CDR3 is built from 14 residues. CDR1 is SGHNT, CDR2 YYREEE, per germline (reference sequence). The CDR3 sequence: CASSLERNTGELFF. CDR3 DNA sequence: TGTGCCAGCAGCTTAGAGCGGAACACCGGGGAGCTGTTTTTT.

The J gene is TRBJ1-2, the V gene TRBV12-3 or TRBV12-4, with a weak D call TRBD1 (6 bases). The V and J ends lost 5 bases and 5 bases respectively, with 12 bases between them. The CDR3 contains 13 residues. The CDR3 DNA reads TGTGCCAGCAGTAGCCCGAGGGGGTATGGCTACACCTTC. It translates to CASSSPRGYGYTF.

The V gene is TRBV3-1 (or the pseudogene TRBV3-2), the J gene TRBJ2-1, with a weak D call TRBD2 (6 bases). Germline CDR1 is LGHDT and CDR2 is YNNKEL (reference sequence). Trimming pared 0 bases from V and 8 bases from J, leaving 8 bases between. This CDR3 spans 13 amino acids. The CDR3 loop is CASSQERRDEQFF. For the CDR3, the DNA is TGTGCCAGCAGCCAAGAGAGGAGGGATGAGCAGTTCTTC.

The rearrangement links TRBV10-3 to TRBJ1-1, with TRBD1 as a possible D gene (5 bases). Deletions cut 6 bases from V and 1 base from J, with 12 bases between. The CDR3 contains 14 residues. Germline CDR1 reads ENHRY; CDR2 reads SYGVKD. CDR3 sequence reads: CAIRAGIGNTEAFF. In DNA, the CDR3 is TGTGCCATCAGGGCAGGGATCGGGAACACTGAAGCTTTCTTT.

Only one count was recorded for this clone. This chain uses TRBV9 with TRBJ2-5; 7 bases fit TRBD2. This CDR3 is 14 amino acids long. V gave up 2 bases and J gave up 1 base; unmatched junction bases: 2. Per the germline V gene, CDR1 is SGDLS and CDR2 is YYNGEE. CDR3 in amino acids: CASSVGTIQETQYF. The CDR3, as DNA: TGTGCCAGCAGCGTCGGGACTATCCAAGAGACCCAGTACTTC. The full variable domain, rest sourced from reference TRBV9 and TRBJ2-5, is DSGVTQTPKHLITATGQRVTLRCSPRSGDLSVYWYQQSLDQGLQFLIQYYNGEERAKGNILERFSAQQFPDLHSELNLSSLELGDSALYFCASSVGTIQETQYFGPGTRLLVL.

This chain connects TRBV5-1 to TRBJ1-6, with D possibly being TRBD1 (5 bases). CDR1 and CDR2 (germline): SGHRS, YFSETQ. Trimming stripped 0 bases from V and 10 bases from J, with 14 bases between. This CDR3 has 15 amino acids. The CDR3 sequence: CASSLAGGKESPLHF. The CDR3 DNA sequence: TGCGCCAGCAGCTTGGCGGGGGGTAAAGAATCACCCCTCCACTTT. Supplemented by reference TRBV5-1 and TRBJ1-6, the full variable domain reads KAGVTQTPRYLIKTRGQQVTLSCSPISGHRSVSWYQQTPGQGLQFLFEYFSETQRNKGNFPGRFSGRQFSNSRSEMNVSTLELGDSALYLCASSLAGGKESPLHFGNGTRLTVT.

This chain links TRBV4-3 with TRBJ2-1; D possibly corresponds to TRBD2 (6 bases). Germline CDR1 is LGHNA and CDR2 is YSLEER. CDR3 size: 13 residues. V was shortened by 3 bases and J by 8 bases, with 11 bases between the two germline ends. This chain's CDR3 is CASSQTPGDEQFF. In DNA form, the CDR3 reads TGCGCCAGCAGCCAGACCCCGGGGGATGAGCAGTTCTTC.

This chain joins TRBV27 and TRBJ2-1, with D tentatively TRBD2 (5 bases). The CDR3 has 14 residues. Germline loops: CDR1 MNHEY, CDR2 SMNVEV (reference sequence). V lost 3 bases to trimming and J lost 2 bases, with 8 bases between them. The CDR3 DNA sequence: TGTGCCAGCAGTTTGAGGGTCCCCTACAATGAGCAGTTCTTC. As protein: CASSLRVPYNEQFF.

This clone was recorded only once. This chain connects TRBV23-1 to TRBJ2-1; no reliable D call. TRBV23-1 is an ORF for which the function is uncertain. The CDR3 is 17 amino acids. Trimming took 0 bases from V and 0 from J, leaving 12 bases between them. CDR3 amino acids: CASSQSAQINSYNEQFF. Here the CDR3 DNA reads TGCGCCAGCAGTCAATCGGCCCAAATCAACTCCTACAATGAGCAGTTCTTC.

This chain joins TRBV30 and TRBJ2-7; D is possibly TRBD2 (6 bases). Germline-derived CDR1 and CDR2 are GTSNPN and SVGIG (reference sequence). With 4 bases removed from V and 0 bases from J, the gap between germline ends came to 13 bases. The CDR3 extends over 14 amino acids. The CDR3 reads CAWTGTGTSYEQYF. The CDR3 DNA follows: TGTGCCTGGACCGGGACTGGGACCTCCTACGAGCAGTACTTC. Using reference TRBV30 and TRBJ2-7 for the parts outside the CDR3, the full variable domain is SQTIHQWPATLVQPVGSPLSLECTVEGTSNPNLYWYRQAAGRGLQLLFYSVGIGQISSEVPQNLSASRPQDRQFILSSKKLLLSDSGFYLCAWTGTGTSYEQYFGPGTRLTVT.

This clone occurred once. The V gene is TRBV19, the J gene TRBJ1-5, with D possibly TRBD1 on 6 matching bases. The germline V gene encodes CDR1 LNHDA and CDR2 SQIVND (reference sequence). The V end was cut by 5 bases, the J end by 1 base, with 15 bases between. The length of the CDR3 is 16 residues. CDR3 sequence (DNA): TGTGCCAGTAGTCCATCACAGGGTCGCAGCAATCAGCCCCAGCATTTT. Its translation is CASSPSQGRSNQPQHF.

This chain connects TRBV4-1 to TRBJ2-2, with D maybe TRBD2 (6 bases). The CDR3 has 15 amino acids. Germline CDR1 and CDR2: MGHRA and YSYEKL. Trimming left V 11 bases short and J 3 bases short, with 19 bases between. The CDR3 spells CACNGGGVDTGELFF. The CDR3 coding sequence is TGCGCCTGCAACGGAGGAGGGGTAGACACCGGGGAGCTGTTTTTT.

This clone was counted between two and nine times. The chain recombines TRBV7-6 with TRBJ2-7, with 9 bases fitting TRBD2. Trimming cost V 5 bases and J 5 bases; bases outside gene matches: 10. The CDR3 totals 15 residues. Germline assignment: CDR1 SGHVS and CDR2 FNYEAQ. The CDR3 region is CASSTISGSGDEQYF. The CDR3, as DNA: TGTGCCAGCAGCACCATTAGCGGGAGTGGCGACGAGCAGTACTTC.

Written as DNA, the CDR3 is TGTGCCAGCAGCCGGGGACTGACAGGGCCTCGGAATACGCAGTATTTT. This translates into CASSRGLTGPRNTQYF. The chain employs TRBV5-8 and TRBJ2-3; tentatively, D is TRBD1 (7 bases). This CDR3 comprises 16 residues. V lost 4 bases to trimming and J lost 7 bases, with 22 bases between them. Per the germline V gene, CDR1 is SGHTS and CDR2 is YDEGEE. The whole variable domain, remainder taken from reference TRBV5-8 and TRBJ2-3, is EAGVTQSPTHLIKTRGQQATLRCSPISGHTSVYWYQQALGLGLQFLLWYDEGEERNRGNFPPRFSGRQFPNYSSELNVNALELEDSALYLCASSRGLTGPRNTQYFGPGTRLTVL.

The J gene is TRBJ2-5, the V gene TRBV5-4; TRBD1 matches 7 bases. V lost 2 bases to trimming and J lost 4 bases; unmatched junction nucleotides: 2. Germline V gives CDR1 SGHNT, CDR2 YYREEE (reference sequence). This CDR3 has 13 amino acids. DNA of the CDR3: TGTGCCAGCAGCTTACAGGGGAGAGAGACCCAGTACTTC. Translated, it gives CASSLQGRETQYF.

V and J are TRBV2 and TRBJ1-5; D remains ambiguous. V was trimmed by 4 bases and J by 0 bases, leaving 7 bases between them. Germline-derived CDR1 and CDR2 are SNHLY and FYNNEI. CDR3 length equals 14 residues. For the CDR3, the DNA is TGTGCCAGCAGTGTCCAGTCTAGCAATCAGCCCCAGCATTTT. The encoded protein is CASSVQSSNQPQHF.

The table lists this clone with a few counts. V gene TRBV5-1 combines with J gene TRBJ2-1, with 11 bases identical to TRBD2. The CDR3 totals 17 residues. The trim removed 3 bases at V and 2 bases at J, leaving 7 bases unmatched. The germline V gene has CDR1 SGHRS and CDR2 YFSETQ. In DNA, the CDR3 is TGCGCCAGCAGCTCCTCGACTAGCGGGATAACCTACAATGAGCAGTTCTTC. This codes for CASSSSTSGITYNEQFF.

This clone occurred a few times. This chain uses TRBV2 with TRBJ2-1; 8 nucleotides line up with TRBD2. The CDR3 is 14 residues long. V gave up 6 bases and J gave up 7 bases; unmatched junction bases: 8. Germline CDR1 reads SNHLY; CDR2 reads FYNNEI. CDR3 loop: CASSAGTRGNEQFF. CDR3 sequence (DNA): TGTGCCAGCAGCGCCGGGACTAGGGGGAATGAGCAGTTCTTC.